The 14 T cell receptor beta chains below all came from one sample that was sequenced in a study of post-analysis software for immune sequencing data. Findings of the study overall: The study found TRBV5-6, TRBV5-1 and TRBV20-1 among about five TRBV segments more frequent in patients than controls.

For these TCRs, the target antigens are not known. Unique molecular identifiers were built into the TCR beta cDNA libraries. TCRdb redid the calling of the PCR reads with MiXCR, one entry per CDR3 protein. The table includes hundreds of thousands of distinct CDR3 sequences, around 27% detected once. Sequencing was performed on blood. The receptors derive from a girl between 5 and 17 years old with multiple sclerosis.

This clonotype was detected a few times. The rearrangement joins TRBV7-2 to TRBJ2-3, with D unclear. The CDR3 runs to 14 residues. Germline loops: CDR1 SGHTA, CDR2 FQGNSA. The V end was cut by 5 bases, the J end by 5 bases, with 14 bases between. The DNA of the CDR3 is TGTGCCAGCAGCGTTCGACCTAGGGAAGATACGCAGTATTTT. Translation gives CASSVRPREDTQYF.

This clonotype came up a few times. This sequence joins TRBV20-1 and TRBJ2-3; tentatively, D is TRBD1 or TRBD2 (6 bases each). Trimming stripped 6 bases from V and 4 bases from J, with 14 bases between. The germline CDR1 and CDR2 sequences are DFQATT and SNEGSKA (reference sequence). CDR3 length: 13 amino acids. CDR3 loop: CSAERGESDTQYF. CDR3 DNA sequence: TGCAGTGCCGAGAGGGGGGAGTCAGATACGCAGTATTTT.

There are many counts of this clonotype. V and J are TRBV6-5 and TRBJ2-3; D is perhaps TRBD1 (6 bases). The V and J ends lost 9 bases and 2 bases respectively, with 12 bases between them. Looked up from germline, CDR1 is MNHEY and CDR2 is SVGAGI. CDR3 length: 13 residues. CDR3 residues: CASSGQITDTQYF. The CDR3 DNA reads TGTGCCAGTTCGGGACAAATCACAGATACGCAGTATTTT.

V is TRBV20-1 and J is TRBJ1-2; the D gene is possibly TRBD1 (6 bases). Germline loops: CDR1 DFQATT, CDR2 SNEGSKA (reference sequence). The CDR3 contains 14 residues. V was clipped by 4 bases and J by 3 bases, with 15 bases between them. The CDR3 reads CSANRDHSDYGYTF. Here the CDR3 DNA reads TGCAGTGCTAACAGGGACCACTCGGACTATGGCTACACCTTC.

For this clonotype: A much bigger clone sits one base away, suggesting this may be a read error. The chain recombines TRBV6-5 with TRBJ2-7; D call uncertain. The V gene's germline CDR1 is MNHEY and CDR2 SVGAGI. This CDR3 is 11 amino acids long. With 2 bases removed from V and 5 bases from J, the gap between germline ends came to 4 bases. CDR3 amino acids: CASSYADEQYF. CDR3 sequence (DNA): TGTGCCAGCAGTTACGCCGACGAGCAGTACTTC.

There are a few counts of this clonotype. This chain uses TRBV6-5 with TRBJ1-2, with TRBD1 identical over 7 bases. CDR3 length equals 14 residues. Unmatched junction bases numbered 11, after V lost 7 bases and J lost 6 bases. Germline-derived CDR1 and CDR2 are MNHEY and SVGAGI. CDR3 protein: CASKKAGGYDGYTF. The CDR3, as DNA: TGTGCCAGCAAAAAGGCAGGGGGGTATGATGGCTACACCTTC.

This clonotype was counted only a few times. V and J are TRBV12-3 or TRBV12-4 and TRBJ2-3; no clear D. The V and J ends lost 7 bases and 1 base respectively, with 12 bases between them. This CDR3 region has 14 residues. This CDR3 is CASTLGLGTDTQYF. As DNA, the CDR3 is TGTGCCAGCACCCTCGGGCTGGGCACAGATACGCAGTATTTT.

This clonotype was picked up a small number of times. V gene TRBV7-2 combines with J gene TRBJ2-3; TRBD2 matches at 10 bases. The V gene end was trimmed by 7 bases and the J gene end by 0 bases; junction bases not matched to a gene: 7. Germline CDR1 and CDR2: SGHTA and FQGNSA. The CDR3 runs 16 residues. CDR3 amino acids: CASTQGAGGSTDTQYF. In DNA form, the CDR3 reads TGTGCCAGCACCCAGGGAGCGGGAGGGAGCACAGATACGCAGTATTTT.

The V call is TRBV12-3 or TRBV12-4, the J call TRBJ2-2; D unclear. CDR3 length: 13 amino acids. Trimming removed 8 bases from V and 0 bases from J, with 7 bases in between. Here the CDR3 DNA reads TGTGCCAGCTCGACTCCGAACACCGGGGAGCTGTTTTTT. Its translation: CASSTPNTGELFF.

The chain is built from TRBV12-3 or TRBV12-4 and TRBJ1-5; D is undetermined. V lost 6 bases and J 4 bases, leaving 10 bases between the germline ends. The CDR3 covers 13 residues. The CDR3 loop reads CASSPRRNQPQHF. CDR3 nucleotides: TGTGCCAGCAGCCCTCGGAGGAATCAGCCCCAGCATTTT.

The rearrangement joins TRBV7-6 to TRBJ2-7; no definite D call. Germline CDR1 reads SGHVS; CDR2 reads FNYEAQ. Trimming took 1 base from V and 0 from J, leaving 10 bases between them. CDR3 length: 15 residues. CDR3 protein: CASSLGHNPSYEQYF. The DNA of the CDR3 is TGTGCCAGCAGCTTAGGGCACAACCCCTCCTACGAGCAGTACTTC.

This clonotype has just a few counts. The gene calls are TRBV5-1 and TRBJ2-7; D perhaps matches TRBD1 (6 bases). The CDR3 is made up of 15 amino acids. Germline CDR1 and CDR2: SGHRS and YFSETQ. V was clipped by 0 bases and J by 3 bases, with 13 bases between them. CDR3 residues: CASSLATGPFYEQYF. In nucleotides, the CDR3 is TGCGCCAGCAGCTTGGCGACAGGCCCCTTCTACGAGCAGTACTTC.

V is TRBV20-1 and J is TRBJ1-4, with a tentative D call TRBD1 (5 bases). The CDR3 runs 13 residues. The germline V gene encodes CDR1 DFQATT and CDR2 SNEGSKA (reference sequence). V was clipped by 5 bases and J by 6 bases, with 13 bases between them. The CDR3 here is CSAAGRGDEKLFF. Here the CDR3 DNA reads TGCAGTGCTGCAGGGCGGGGGGATGAAAAACTGTTTTTT.

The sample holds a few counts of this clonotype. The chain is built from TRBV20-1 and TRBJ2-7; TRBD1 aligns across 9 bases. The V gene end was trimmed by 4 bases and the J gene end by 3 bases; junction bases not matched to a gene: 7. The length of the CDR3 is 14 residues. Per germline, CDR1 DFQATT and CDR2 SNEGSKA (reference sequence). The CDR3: CSAIPDRGNYEQYF. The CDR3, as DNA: TGCAGTGCTATCCCGGACAGGGGAAACTACGAGCAGTACTTC.